This TCR beta chain was recorded in a study of blood T cell repertoires in COVID-19. Study information: Spain, Italy and the United States supplied samples that represented acute and convalescent COVID-19. T cells, B-cell-depleted T cells, or PBMCs provided the cDNA or gDNA that served as material.

This clone was picked up a small number of times. Source study methods: It was from reference gene primer amplification that nucleated cell counts were estimated. The method was immunoSEQ multiplex PCR; TCRdb's version includes in-frame clones alone and lacks a portion of them. That table gives V, J and clone size, and the DNA gave D and trimming. Among some 340,000 clones listed, around 85% were seen once. Sequenced input: peripheral blood. The receptor was derived from a woman younger than 30 with acute or convalescent COVID-19.

The CDR3 DNA sequence: TGTGCCAGTAGTAAATATCAGATGAACACTGAAGCTTTCTTT. This encodes CASSKYQMNTEAFF. The J gene is TRBJ1-1, the V gene TRBV19; D uncertain. Germline loops: CDR1 LNHDA, CDR2 SQIVND (reference sequence). V lost 4 bases and J lost 0, with 9 bases in between. The CDR3 runs to 14 residues.